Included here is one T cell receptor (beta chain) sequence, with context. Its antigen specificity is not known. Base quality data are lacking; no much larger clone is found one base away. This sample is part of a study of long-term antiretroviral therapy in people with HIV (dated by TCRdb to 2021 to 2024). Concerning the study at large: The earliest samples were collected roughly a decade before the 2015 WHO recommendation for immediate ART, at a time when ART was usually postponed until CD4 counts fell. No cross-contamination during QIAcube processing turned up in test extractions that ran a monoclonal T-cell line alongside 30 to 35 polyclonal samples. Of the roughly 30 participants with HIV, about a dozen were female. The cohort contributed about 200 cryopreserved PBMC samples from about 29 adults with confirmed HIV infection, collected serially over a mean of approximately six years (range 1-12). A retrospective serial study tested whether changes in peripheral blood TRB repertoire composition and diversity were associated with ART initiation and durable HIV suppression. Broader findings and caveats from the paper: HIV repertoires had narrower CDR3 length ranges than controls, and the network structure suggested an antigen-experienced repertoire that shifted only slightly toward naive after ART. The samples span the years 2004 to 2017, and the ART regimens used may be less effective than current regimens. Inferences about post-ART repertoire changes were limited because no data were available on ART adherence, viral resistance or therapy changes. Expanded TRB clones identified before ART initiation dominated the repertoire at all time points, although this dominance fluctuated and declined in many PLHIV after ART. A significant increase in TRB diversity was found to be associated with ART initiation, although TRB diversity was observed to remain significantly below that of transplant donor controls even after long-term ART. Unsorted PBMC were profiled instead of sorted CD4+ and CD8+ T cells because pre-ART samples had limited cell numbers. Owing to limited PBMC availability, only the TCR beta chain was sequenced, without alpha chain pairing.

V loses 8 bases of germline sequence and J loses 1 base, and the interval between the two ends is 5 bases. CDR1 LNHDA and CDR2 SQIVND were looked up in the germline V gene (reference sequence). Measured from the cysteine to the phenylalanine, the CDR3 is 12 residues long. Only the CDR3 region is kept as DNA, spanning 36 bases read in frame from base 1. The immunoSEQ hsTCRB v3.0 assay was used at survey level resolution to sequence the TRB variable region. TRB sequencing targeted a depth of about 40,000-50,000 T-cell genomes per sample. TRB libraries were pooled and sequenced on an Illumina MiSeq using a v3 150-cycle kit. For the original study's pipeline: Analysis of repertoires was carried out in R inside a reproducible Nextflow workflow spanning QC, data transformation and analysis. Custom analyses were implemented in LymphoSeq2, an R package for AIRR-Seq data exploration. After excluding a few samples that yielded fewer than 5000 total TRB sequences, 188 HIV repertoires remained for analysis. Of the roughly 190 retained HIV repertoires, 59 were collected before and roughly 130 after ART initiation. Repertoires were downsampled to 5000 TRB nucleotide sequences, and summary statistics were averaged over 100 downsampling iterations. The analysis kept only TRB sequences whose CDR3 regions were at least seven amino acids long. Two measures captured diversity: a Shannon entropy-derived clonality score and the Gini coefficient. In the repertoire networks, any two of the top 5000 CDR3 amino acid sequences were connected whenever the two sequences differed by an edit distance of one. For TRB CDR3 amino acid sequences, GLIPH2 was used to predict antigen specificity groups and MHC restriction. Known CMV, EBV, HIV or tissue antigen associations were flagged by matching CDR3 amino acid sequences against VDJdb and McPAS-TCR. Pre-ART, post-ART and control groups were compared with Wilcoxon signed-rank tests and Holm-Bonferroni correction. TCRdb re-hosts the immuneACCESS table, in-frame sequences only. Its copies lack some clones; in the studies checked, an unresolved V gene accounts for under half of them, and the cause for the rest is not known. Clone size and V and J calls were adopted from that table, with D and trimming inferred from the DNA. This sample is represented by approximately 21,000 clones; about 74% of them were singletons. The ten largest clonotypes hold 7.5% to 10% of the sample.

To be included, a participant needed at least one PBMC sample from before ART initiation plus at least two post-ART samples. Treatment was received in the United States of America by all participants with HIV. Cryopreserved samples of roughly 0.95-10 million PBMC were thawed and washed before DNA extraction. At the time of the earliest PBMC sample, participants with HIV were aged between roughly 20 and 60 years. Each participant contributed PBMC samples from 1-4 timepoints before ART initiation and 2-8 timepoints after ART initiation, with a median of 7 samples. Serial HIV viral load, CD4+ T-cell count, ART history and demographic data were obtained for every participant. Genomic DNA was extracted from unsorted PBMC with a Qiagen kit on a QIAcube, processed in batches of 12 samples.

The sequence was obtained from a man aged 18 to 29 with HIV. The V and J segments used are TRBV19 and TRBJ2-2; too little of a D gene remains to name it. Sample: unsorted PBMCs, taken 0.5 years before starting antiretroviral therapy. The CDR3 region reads CASHRNTGELFF. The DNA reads TGTGCCAGTCACAGGAACACCGGGGAGCTGTTTTTT.